One sample yielded the 7 T cell receptor beta chains listed below, sequenced in a study of T-cell reconstitution after alpha-beta-depleted transplantation in children. The TCRbeta library incorporated unique molecular identifiers. TCRdb re-called the PCR reads through MiXCR, storing one row per CDR3 protein. The table records 130,000 to 150,000 distinct CDR3 sequences, around 10% of them present only once. The source material was PBMCs, mostly from graft donor cells, sampled 180 days after TCRalphabeta/CD19-depleted stem cell transplant. These receptors were obtained from a female patient between 2 and 10 years old who had a stem cell transplant for congenital amegakaryocytic thrombocytopenia, so the T cells may come from the graft donor.

This clonotype was seen a handful of times. The chain couples TRBV6-4 to TRBJ1-5; D uncertain. The CDR3 runs 16 residues. CDR1 is MRHNA and CDR2 is SNTAGT in the germline V gene. Trimming removed 4 bases at V and 1 base at J, with 14 bases between. This chain's CDR3 is CASSAPPWGSNQPQHF. CDR3 nucleotides: TGTGCCAGCAGTGCCCCCCCTTGGGGAAGCAATCAGCCCCAGCATTTT.

This clonotype was detected ten times or more. The gene calls are TRBV28 and TRBJ1-2, with D unresolved. This CDR3 has 11 residues. Trimming cost V 5 bases and J 9 bases, with 10 bases left between them. CDR1 is MDHEN and CDR2 is SYDVKM in the germline V gene. CDR3 DNA sequence: TGTGCCAGCAGTGCAGCGGTGAGCTACACCTTC. It encodes CASSAAVSYTF.

This chain uses TRBV29-1 with TRBJ2-3, with unresolved D. CDR3 length equals 11 residues. The V end was cut by 7 bases, the J end by 8 bases, with 13 bases between. In germline, CDR1 is SQVTM, CDR2 ANQGSEA. CDR3 in amino acids: CSAVSPGTQYF. The CDR3 nucleotides read TGCAGCGCCGTTTCGCCTGGTACGCAGTATTTT.

The table lists this clonotype with many counts. This rearrangement joins TRBV10-2 to TRBJ2-3; 7 bases agree with TRBD2. Trimming took 8 bases from V and 2 from J; bases not matched to a gene: 4. CDR1 and CDR2 (germline): WSHSY, SAAADI. The CDR3 loop spans 13 amino acids. For the CDR3, the DNA is TGCGCCAGCGGGCGGGGGAACACAGATACGCAGTATTTT. This sequence encodes CASGRGNTDTQYF.

This clonotype was seen at least ten times. This chain links TRBV10-3 with TRBJ2-7, with 11 bases identical to TRBD2. V lost 8 bases to trimming and J lost 5 bases; unmatched junction nucleotides: 11. The CDR3 consists of 15 residues. CDR1 ENHRY and CDR2 SYGVKD come from the germline V gene. CDR3 nucleotides: TGTGCCATCGGGGAGACTAGCGGGACGAGGGACGAGCAGTACTTC. This sequence encodes CAIGETSGTRDEQYF.

Turning to this clonotype: One end of the junction does not line up with germline, which may come from a read error. The chain employs TRBV28 and TRBJ2-6, with TRBD1 matching 7 bases. This CDR3 region has 18 residues. Germline-derived CDR1 and CDR2 are MDHEN and SYDVKM. In nucleotides, the CDR3 is TGTGCCAGCAGTCCTCCGGGACAGCGAACCTCTGGGGCCAACGGCCTGACTTTC. The encoded protein is CASSPPGQRTSGANGLTF.

This clonotype was found a few times. The CDR3 sequence is CAIADQVVGKLFF. The CDR3 nucleotides are TGTGCCATCGCCGACCAGGTGGTTGGAAAACTGTTTTTT. The V gene is TRBV10-3, the J gene TRBJ1-4; no clear D gene. V was pared by 8 bases and J by 10 bases, with 17 bases between. The germline CDR1 and CDR2 sequences are ENHRY and SYGVKD. CDR3 size: 13 residues.